One sample yielded the 27 T cell receptor beta chains listed below, sequenced in a study of T cell responses to AZD1222 COVID-19 vaccine. TCRdb's copy holds only in-frame clones and misses some; the assay was immunoSEQ multiplex PCR. The sample lists 110,000 or so clones, approximately 86% occurring once. Sequences were derived from peripheral blood, sampled 28 days after the second AZD1222 dose. The receptors here all came from an adult who received the AZD1222 COVID-19 vaccine.

This clone was counted between two and nine times. V gene TRBV5-8 combines with J gene TRBJ1-5; no clear D. V lost 0 bases and J 6 bases, leaving 13 bases between the germline ends. The CDR3 covers 15 residues. The V gene's germline CDR1 is SGHTS and CDR2 YDEGEE. CDR3 nucleotides: TGTGCCAGCAGCTTGGTACCTGCCCCGCGTCAGCCCCAGCATTTT. Its protein is CASSLVPAPRQPQHF.

The chain combines TRBV19 with TRBJ1-2, with a tentative D call TRBD1 (6 bases). This CDR3 has 15 residues. Germline CDR1 reads LNHDA; CDR2 reads SQIVND (reference sequence). V shed 6 bases and J shed 3 bases, with 17 bases lying between them. CDR3 region: CASRRPQGGDYGYTF. CDR3 nucleotide sequence: TGTGCCAGTAGAAGACCACAGGGAGGGGACTATGGCTACACCTTC.

The count of this clone is one. The chain employs TRBV9 and TRBJ1-1; D is ambiguous. Trimming took off 0 bases at V and 4 bases at J, with 7 bases between the two ends. The CDR3 has 13 residues. Germline CDR1 and CDR2: SGDLS and YYNGEE. The CDR3 coding sequence is TGTGCCAGCAGCGTAGAAGTTTTCACTGAAGCTTTCTTT. Translation gives CASSVEVFTEAFF.

The chain combines TRBV3-1 (or the pseudogene TRBV3-2) with TRBJ1-5; TRBD1 agrees at 7 bases. CDR3 length equals 16 residues. The V gene end was trimmed by 0 bases and the J gene end by 7 bases; junction bases not matched to a gene: 9. Germline V gene data show CDR1 as LGHDT and CDR2 as YNNKEL (reference sequence). The CDR3 DNA sequence: TGTGCCAGCAGCCAAGATTTTGCAGGGGGGGGGCAGCCCCAGCATTTT. Protein: CASSQDFAGGGQPQHF.

The chain carries TRBV19 and TRBJ1-4, with 8 bases lining up with TRBD1. The length of the CDR3 is 13 residues. V trimming: 8 bases; J trimming: 6 bases; junction bases outside the gene matches: 5. Germline CDR1 is LNHDA and CDR2 is SQIVND (reference sequence). The CDR3 sequence is CASGRQGYEKLFF. Here the CDR3 DNA reads TGTGCCAGTGGGAGACAGGGGTATGAAAAACTGTTTTTT.

The chain couples TRBV29-1 to TRBJ2-7; unclear D gene. Trimming pared 3 bases from V and 5 bases from J, leaving 17 bases between. In germline, CDR1 is SQVTM, CDR2 ANQGSEA. The CDR3 extends over 14 amino acids. The CDR3 sequence is CSVDSSASWDEQYF. CDR3 bases: TGCAGCGTTGATTCGTCAGCGTCTTGGGACGAGCAGTACTTC.

This rearrangement joins TRBV30 to TRBJ2-6, with 11 bases lining up with TRBD2. This CDR3 is 16 amino acids long. Trimming at V came to 7 bases and at J to 3 bases, leaving 8 bases not matched to a gene. CDR1 is GTSNPN, CDR2 SVGIG, per germline (reference sequence). CDR3 residues: CASVLAGAGGANVLTF. The CDR3 DNA follows: TGTGCCTCGGTACTAGCGGGAGCTGGTGGGGCCAACGTCCTGACTTTC. Using reference TRBV30 and TRBJ2-6 for the parts outside the CDR3, the full variable domain is SQTIHQWPATLVQPVGSPLSLECTVEGTSNPNLYWYRQAAGRGLQLLFYSVGIGQISSEVPQNLSASRPQDRQFILSSKKLLLSDSGFYLCASVLAGAGGANVLTFGAGSRLTVL.

The chain employs TRBV5-6 and TRBJ2-7; 9 nucleotides align to TRBD2. The CDR3 is 16 amino acids. The V and J ends lost 1 base and 7 bases, in that order; junction bases with no gene match: 12. In germline, CDR1 is SGHDT, CDR2 YYEEEE. CDR3 region: CASSLWTLAGRGEQYF. CDR3 DNA sequence: TGTGCCAGCAGCTTGTGGACTCTAGCGGGAAGGGGGGAGCAGTACTTC.

This clone has just a few counts. The CDR3 spells CASSGRVRKAFF. CDR3 sequence (DNA): TGTGCCAGCAGCGGCCGGGTTCGTAAAGCTTTCTTT. This sequence joins TRBV7-2 and TRBJ1-1; D unclear. V lost 5 bases and J lost 9, with 13 bases in between. Germline CDR1 is SGHTA and CDR2 is FQGNSA. The CDR3 runs 12 residues.

The chain employs TRBV6-5 and TRBJ2-7, with 7 bases aligning to TRBD2. The CDR3 runs 14 residues. V trimming: 7 bases; J trimming: 5 bases; junction bases outside the gene matches: 11. Per the germline V gene, CDR1 is MNHEY and CDR2 is SVGAGI. The CDR3 coding sequence is TGTGCCAGCAACCTAATGGAGGGGAGGGACGAGCAGTACTTC. As protein: CASNLMEGRDEQYF.

The chain joins TRBV27 to TRBJ1-5; D is ambiguous. The V gene lost 8 bases and the J gene lost 0 bases, with 17 bases spanning the gap. Per germline, CDR1 MNHEY and CDR2 SMNVEV (reference sequence). This CDR3 region has 16 residues. CDR3 region: CASSDRPENSNQPQHF. DNA of the CDR3: TGTGCCAGCTCAGATCGTCCCGAAAATAGCAATCAGCCCCAGCATTTT.

The chain uses TRBV28 and TRBJ1-2; D is unresolved. Deletions cut 7 bases from V and 2 bases from J, with 8 bases between. The length of the CDR3 is 12 residues. Germline V CDR1 and CDR2: MDHEN, SYDVKM. DNA for the CDR3: TGTGCCAGCAACTTACAGAACTATGGCTACACCTTC. Protein product: CASNLQNYGYTF.

The genes are TRBV3-1 (or the pseudogene TRBV3-2) and TRBJ1-1; D remains unclear. The CDR3 totals 10 residues. Germline-derived CDR1 and CDR2 are LGHDT and YNNKEL (reference sequence). V was clipped by 0 bases and J by 7 bases, with 0 bases between them. DNA for the CDR3: TGTGCCAGCAGCCAAGATGAAGCTTTCTTT. Translated: CASSQDEAFF.

V is TRBV2 and J is TRBJ2-1; D may match TRBD1 or TRBD2 (6 bases each). This CDR3 has 15 residues. Trimming pared 0 bases from V and 6 bases from J, leaving 12 bases between. Looked up from germline, CDR1 is SNHLY and CDR2 is FYNNEI. In DNA, the CDR3 is TGTGCCAGCAGTGAAGCAGGGGGACTGAGCAATGAGCAGTTCTTC. It encodes CASSEAGGLSNEQFF.

This clone occurred a few times. The J gene is TRBJ2-7, the V gene TRBV11-2; tentatively, D is TRBD2 (5 bases). The ends were cut back, 5 bases at V and 0 bases at J, with 8 bases in the middle. This CDR3 spans 13 amino acids. Germline V gene data show CDR1 as SGHAT and CDR2 as FQNNGV. CDR3 loop: CASSLRDSYEQYF. The CDR3, as DNA: TGTGCCAGCAGCCTCCGGGACTCCTACGAGCAGTACTTC.

The rearrangement joins TRBV6-5 to TRBJ2-7; 10 nucleotides align to TRBD1. Germline loops: CDR1 MNHEY, CDR2 SVGAGI. With V trimmed by 0 bases and J by 4 bases, 3 bases remained unmatched. The CDR3 contains 15 residues. CDR3: CASSYSTGQGYEQYF. DNA for the CDR3: TGTGCCAGCAGTTACTCGACGGGACAGGGGTACGAGCAGTACTTC.

The chain employs TRBV30 and TRBJ1-3, with a possible D match to TRBD1 (5 bases). The CDR3 spans 14 residues. The ends were cut back, 6 bases at V and 8 bases at J, with 20 bases in the middle. CDR1 GTSNPN and CDR2 SVGIG come from the germline V gene (reference sequence). CDR3 in amino acids: CACRPQRGADTIYF. DNA for the CDR3: TGTGCCTGTCGACCCCAAAGGGGCGCGGACACCATATATTTT.

The chain uses TRBV30 and TRBJ1-5; D is perhaps TRBD1 (5 bases). CDR3 length: 15 amino acids. V lost 3 bases to trimming and J lost 0 bases, with 12 bases between them. Germline loops: CDR1 GTSNPN, CDR2 SVGIG (reference sequence). The CDR3 bases are TGTGCCTGGAGCGAAGGGACGGCTAGCAATCAGCCCCAGCATTTT. This sequence encodes CAWSEGTASNQPQHF.

The rearrangement joins TRBV28 to TRBJ2-3, with 14 bases aligning to TRBD2. Trimming took 6 bases from V and 3 from J; bases not matched to a gene: 11. The CDR3 loop spans 18 amino acids. Per germline, CDR1 MDHEN and CDR2 SYDVKM. The CDR3 loop reads CASSPGLAGGEGTDTQYF. In nucleotides, the CDR3 is TGTGCCAGCAGCCCCGGACTAGCGGGAGGTGAGGGGACAGATACGCAGTATTTT. Looking up the rest from reference TRBV28 and TRBJ2-3 gives the full variable domain: DVKVTQSSRYLVKRTGEKVFLECVQDMDHENMFWYRQDPGLGLRLIYFSYDVKMKEKGDIPEGYSVSREKKERFSLILESASTNQTSMYLCASSPGLAGGEGTDTQYFGPGTRLTVL.

Comments on this clone: One end of the junction fails to match germline, which may point to a read error. V is TRBV5-1 and J is TRBJ2-1; D gene unclear. From germline, CDR1 is SGHRS and CDR2 YFSETQ. The CDR3 has 11 residues. CDR3 coding DNA: TGCGCCAGCAGCTCCGACAATGAGCAGTTCTTC. Encoded protein: CASSSDNEQFF.

The chain has TRBV21-1 and TRBJ1-1; the table's D call, TRBD1, was not checked against the DNA. TRBV21-1 is given as a pseudogene. CDR3 length: 18 residues. CDR3 residues: CASSKSYFPRDMLTEAFF. DNA of the CDR3: TGTGCCAGCAGCAAAAGTTATTTTCCCCGGGACATGCTGACTGAAGCTTTCTTT.

The V gene is TRBV15, the J gene TRBJ2-3, with 13 bases fitting TRBD2. Germline CDR1 reads LNHNV; CDR2 reads YYDKDF (reference sequence). V shed 0 bases, J shed 6 bases, and the junction held 9 bases outside the gene matches. This CDR3 is 18 amino acids long. CDR3 nucleotide sequence: TGTGCCACCAGCAGAGATGGACTAGCGGGGGCTCCGGGGGATACGCAGTATTTT. Translation gives CATSRDGLAGAPGDTQYF.

This sequence joins TRBV19 and TRBJ2-2; D not resolved. The germline V gene has CDR1 LNHDA and CDR2 SQIVND (reference sequence). The CDR3 has 15 residues. V was pared by 1 base and J by 7 bases, with 13 bases between. CDR3 nucleotide sequence: TGTGCCAGTAGTATAGGTAGGAGTGGAGACGGGGAGCTGTTTTTT. It is translated as CASSIGRSGDGELFF.

This chain connects TRBV7-2 to TRBJ2-7, with TRBD2 as a possible D gene (6 bases). From germline, CDR1 is SGHTA and CDR2 FQGNSA. Deletions cut 4 bases from V and 4 bases from J, with 17 bases between. The CDR3 consists of 15 residues. In DNA, the CDR3 is TGTGCCAGCAGCTCCAGCTTACGGGGGAGATACGAGCAGTACTTC. Encoded protein: CASSSSLRGRYEQYF.

V gene TRBV14 combines with J gene TRBJ2-7; 8 nucleotides align to TRBD1. The CDR3 contains 15 residues. Germline CDR1 reads SGHDN; CDR2 reads FVKESK. V gave up 4 bases and J gave up 3 bases; unmatched junction bases: 8. In DNA form, the CDR3 reads TGTGCCAGCAGCCTAACATGGGACAGGAGCTACGAGCAGTACTTC. It translates to CASSLTWDRSYEQYF.

There are a few counts of this clone. Additional DNA sequences in this sample encode the identical CDR3. The J gene is TRBJ1-2, the V gene TRBV28, with 7 bases lining up with TRBD1. The CDR3 contains 13 residues. The V and J ends lost 6 bases and 2 bases, in that order; junction bases with no gene match: 3. Germline CDR1 and CDR2: MDHEN and SYDVKM. The CDR3 loop reads CASSLGQNYGYTF. Here the CDR3 DNA reads TGTGCCAGCAGCCTGGGACAGAACTATGGCTACACCTTC.

V gene TRBV3-1 (or the pseudogene TRBV3-2) combines with J gene TRBJ1-2, with D possibly matching TRBD1 (5 bases). The ends were cut back, 1 base at V and 5 bases at J, with 8 bases in the middle. CDR1 is LGHDT and CDR2 is YNNKEL in the germline V gene (reference sequence). The CDR3 loop spans 13 amino acids. The CDR3 DNA is TGTGCCAGCAGCCAAGGCAGGGAATATGGCTACACCTTC. Amino acids: CASSQGREYGYTF.